This passage covers 22 T cell receptor beta chains from one sample sequenced in a study of blood T cell repertoires in COVID-19. This table comes from immunoSEQ multiplex PCR, and its TCRdb copy is limited to in-frame clones, with some not included. The data contain around 140,000 clones, 75% to 90% of them seen just once; the ten biggest clones take up about 4.5%. The sequenced sample was PBMCs or T cells enriched from blood (not recorded which). The receptor source for this set is a man aged 45-60 years who had recovered from COVID-19.

The CDR3 region has the DNA TGTGCCAGCAGCTTAGCGGGGGCCTACAATGAGCAGTTCTTC. Protein sequence: CASSLAGAYNEQFF. The gene calls are TRBV11-2 and TRBJ2-1; D is possibly TRBD2 (6 bases). The germline gives CDR1 SGHAT, CDR2 FQNNGV. V lost 1 base and J lost 2, with 6 bases in between. The length of the CDR3 is 14 residues.

This chain joins TRBV27 and TRBJ2-5; tentative D call: TRBD1 (5 bases). CDR1 MNHEY and CDR2 SMNVEV come from the germline V gene (reference sequence). The CDR3 covers 15 residues. Trimming took off 0 bases at V and 2 bases at J, with 10 bases between the two ends. CDR3 region: CASSLSPSGQETQYF. The CDR3 DNA is TGTGCCAGCAGTTTATCGCCATCAGGGCAAGAGACCCAGTACTTC.

The chain has TRBV16 and TRBJ1-3, with D unresolved. Between the trimmed V and J ends, which lost 4 bases and 0 bases, there was a span of 13 bases. The CDR3 sequence is 16 residues long. Germline values: CDR1 KGHSY, CDR2 FQNENV. CDR3 amino acids: CASSLIKPNSGNTIYF. As DNA, the CDR3 is TGTGCCAGCAGCCTGATAAAGCCGAACTCTGGAAACACCATATATTTT.

This chain joins TRBV19 and TRBJ2-2; TRBD2 might be the D (6 bases). This CDR3 is 15 amino acids long. CDR1 LNHDA and CDR2 SQIVND come from the germline V gene (reference sequence). Trimming removed 4 bases from V and 4 bases from J, with 13 bases in between. The CDR3 nucleotides are TGTGCCAGTAGTAAGCCTAGCGTTCTCACCGGGGAGCTGTTTTTT. Encoded protein: CASSKPSVLTGELFF.

The chain joins TRBV7-9 to TRBJ1-5; D is unclear. The CDR3 consists of 15 residues. CDR1 SEHNR and CDR2 FQNEAQ come from the germline V gene (reference sequence). Trimming cost V 3 bases and J 0 bases, with 9 bases left between them. CDR3 coding DNA: TGTGCCAGCAGCTTTGATGCAGGTAGCAATCAGCCCCAGCATTTT. Its translation is CASSFDAGSNQPQHF.

By proportion, this clone is medium-sized (0.01 to 0.1%). Other DNA sequences within the sample encode an identical CDR3. The chain links TRBV5-1 to TRBJ2-1, with 10 bases matching TRBD2. V lost 4 bases, J lost 4 bases, and 2 bases stayed unmatched. This CDR3 is 14 amino acids long. The V gene's germline CDR1 is SGHRS and CDR2 YFSETQ. The CDR3 DNA follows: TGCGCCAGCAGCCATAGCGGGGGGTACAATGAGCAGTTCTTC. This encodes CASSHSGGYNEQFF.

The CDR3: CASSPSSGVNSPLHF. CDR3 DNA sequence: TGTGCCAGCTCACCAAGTTCAGGGGTGAATTCACCCCTCCACTTT. The chain recombines TRBV18 with TRBJ1-6; tentative D call: TRBD1 (6 bases). V was clipped by 2 bases and J by 7 bases, with 12 bases between them. The CDR3 contains 15 residues. The germline CDR1 and CDR2 sequences are KGHSH and LQKENI.

This clone was detected only once. The chain combines TRBV19 with TRBJ2-2; weak D call: TRBD2 (5 bases). V lost 5 bases to trimming and J lost 4 bases, with 14 bases between them. The germline V gene encodes CDR1 LNHDA and CDR2 SQIVND (reference sequence). The CDR3 totals 15 residues. CDR3 bases: TGTGCCAGTAGTCCCGGAGGAGCTGGCACCGGGGAGCTGTTTTTT. Translated, it gives CASSPGGAGTGELFF.

J is TRBJ2-1 and V is TRBV5-1; TRBD2 agrees at 7 bases. Trimming at V came to 1 base and at J to 7 bases, leaving 8 bases not matched to a gene. The V gene's germline CDR1 is SGHRS and CDR2 YFSETQ. The CDR3 covers 15 residues. The CDR3: CASSLNAGVSNEQFF. DNA for the CDR3: TGCGCCAGCAGCTTGAACGCGGGGGTTTCGAATGAGCAGTTCTTC.

The chain carries TRBV11-2 and TRBJ1-2; D perhaps matches TRBD1 (6 bases). The CDR3 consists of 12 residues. V lost 4 bases and J lost 6, with 9 bases in between. Germline-derived CDR1 and CDR2 are SGHAT and FQNNGV. CDR3 sequence (DNA): TGTGCCAGCAGCTCGCAGGGGAATGGCTACACCTTC. This codes for CASSSQGNGYTF.

This chain uses TRBV4-1 with TRBJ1-3; D gene unclear. V was cut by 1 base and J by 0 bases, with 7 bases left in between. The CDR3 runs 15 residues. The germline CDR1 and CDR2 sequences are MGHRA and YSYEKL. For the CDR3, the DNA is TGCGCCAGCAGCCAAGTTCCGTCCTCTGGAAACACCATATATTTT. Translated: CASSQVPSSGNTIYF.

The V gene is TRBV28, the J gene TRBJ1-2, with D maybe TRBD1 (6 bases). The CDR3 runs to 12 residues. Germline V CDR1 and CDR2: MDHEN, SYDVKM. V dropped 6 bases and J dropped 7 bases, with 12 bases sitting between them. The CDR3 nucleotides are TGTGCCAGCAGAGGTTACAGGGTTGGCTACACCTTC. Translating gives CASRGYRVGYTF.

V is TRBV11-2 and J is TRBJ1-1, with a tentative D call TRBD1 (6 bases). This CDR3 has 13 residues. The V gene's germline CDR1 is SGHAT and CDR2 FQNNGV. V lost 4 bases and J 7 bases, leaving 13 bases between the germline ends. CDR3 in DNA: TGTGCCAGCAGCTGGGGGCCAGAATATGAAGCTTTCTTT. This translates into CASSWGPEYEAFF. Looking up the rest from reference TRBV11-2 and TRBJ1-1 gives the full variable domain: EAGVAQSPRYKIIEKRQSVAFWCNPISGHATLYWYQQILGQGPKLLIQFQNNGVVDDSQLPKDRFSAERLKGVDSTLKIQPAKLEDSAVYLCASSWGPEYEAFFGQGTRLTVV.

This clone was seen just once. The chain joins TRBV7-2 to TRBJ1-5, with D uncertain. V lost 5 bases to trimming and J lost 4 bases, with 12 bases between them. CDR3 length: 14 amino acids. Germline CDR1 is SGHTA and CDR2 is FQGNSA. This CDR3 is CASSPSNRNQPQHF. CDR3 DNA: TGTGCCAGCAGCCCCTCGAACCGGAATCAGCCCCAGCATTTT.

This clone was picked up a small number of times. This sequence joins TRBV7-7 and TRBJ2-1; tentative D call: TRBD1 (6 bases). Germline V CDR1 and CDR2: SSHAT, FNYEAQ (reference sequence). This CDR3 is 13 amino acids long. The V and J ends lost 1 base and 15 bases respectively, with 16 bases between them. CDR3 protein: CASSLVVQGQMFF. CDR3 DNA: TGTGCCAGCAGCTTAGTGGTCCAAGGACAGATGTTCTTC.

The CDR3 DNA is TGTGCCAGCAGCTTAGCGCAGGGGATAGTAGGCGATGAGCAGTTCTTC. Its protein is CASSLAQGIVGDEQFF. The chain links TRBV7-9 to TRBJ2-1; possible D gene TRBD1, 6 bases. This CDR3 region has 16 residues. CDR1 and CDR2 from the germline V gene are SEHNR and FQNEAQ (reference sequence). The V end lost 0 bases, the J end lost 8 bases, and 17 bases lay between the germline ends.

This sequence joins TRBV2 and TRBJ2-1; 13 nucleotides align to TRBD2. CDR3 length equals 15 residues. Germline V gene sequence: CDR1 SNHLY, CDR2 FYNNEI. With V trimmed by 6 bases and J by 10 bases, 9 bases remained unmatched. The CDR3 DNA reads as TGTGCCAGCAGCTCCAGGACTAGCGGGAGCGGGGAGCAGTTCTTC. Amino acids: CASSSRTSGSGEQFF.

This clone appeared a single time. This sequence joins TRBV18 and TRBJ1-3; 11 bases fit TRBD1. The CDR3 runs to 18 residues. V lost 2 bases and J lost 3; bases outside the gene matches: 9. Germline CDR1 reads KGHSH; CDR2 reads LQKENI. The CDR3 nucleotides read TGTGCCAGCTCACCAGTTATGCCGGGACAGGGGGATGGAAACACCATATATTTT. Encoded protein: CASSPVMPGQGDGNTIYF.

The J gene is TRBJ1-2, the V gene TRBV11-2, with TRBD1 matching over 8 bases. The CDR3 consists of 17 residues. Germline CDR1 and CDR2: SGHAT and FQNNGV. V lost 8 bases to trimming and J lost 7 bases; unmatched junction nucleotides: 21. The CDR3 loop reads CASRNPRGRVGVTGYTF. CDR3 nucleotides: TGTGCCAGCCGAAACCCCAGGGGGCGCGTGGGAGTCACTGGCTACACCTTC.

The genes are TRBV14 and TRBJ1-1; 8 nucleotides align to TRBD1. This CDR3 comprises 15 residues. Germline V gives CDR1 SGHDN, CDR2 FVKESK. V shed 6 bases, J shed 4 bases, and the junction held 10 bases outside the gene matches. The CDR3 loop reads CASSRGQGFITEAFF. Here the CDR3 DNA reads TGTGCCAGCAGTCGCGGACAGGGCTTTATCACTGAAGCTTTCTTT. Based on the CDR3 plus reference TRBV14 and TRBJ1-1, the full variable domain is EAGVTQFPSHSVIEKGQTVTLRCDPISGHDNLYWYRRVMGKEIKFLLHFVKESKQDESGMPNNRFLAERTGGTYSTLKVQPAELEDSGVYFCASSRGQGFITEAFFGQGTRLTVV.

The chain couples TRBV12-3 or TRBV12-4 to TRBJ2-1; 8 bases fit TRBD2. The V segment lost 2 bases and the J segment 6 bases; nucleotides outside the gene matches: 0. The CDR3 has 13 amino acids. CDR3 sequence: CASSLLAGNEQFF. The CDR3 DNA follows: TGTGCCAGCAGTTTACTAGCGGGCAATGAGCAGTTCTTC.

The rearrangement links TRBV2 to TRBJ2-7, with D perhaps matching TRBD1 (5 bases). This CDR3 spans 12 amino acids. V dropped 5 bases and J dropped 9 bases, with 14 bases sitting between them. The germline V gene encodes CDR1 SNHLY and CDR2 FYNNEI. CDR3 nucleotides: TGTGCCAGCAGTCAACAGGACCTAGGGCAGTACGTC. Translation gives CASSQQDLGQYV.